Listed here is a single T cell receptor beta chain. Its antigen is not yet known. Base-call qualities are not available, and no considerably larger clone is one nucleotide away. This entry comes from a study of Ad26.COV2.S vaccination and SARS-CoV-2 variants (dated by TCRdb to 2020 to 2022). For context, the study as a whole: Donors in the vaccine arm were drawn from COV1001, a phase I-IIa trial of Ad26.COV2.S in healthy adults that was multicentre, randomized, double-blind and placebo-controlled. Ad26.COV2.S was administered intramuscularly at a dose of 5x10^10 or 1x10^11 viral particles, either as one shot or as two shots given 56 days apart. Sequencing of the TCRbeta repertoire served to evaluate the specificity and breadth of SARS-CoV-2-reactive T cell receptors following Ad26.COV2.S vaccination. The TCR-sequenced set comprised around 30 samples: some 19 Ad26.COV2.S vaccine recipients, 5 placebo recipients and 8 SARS-CoV-2 convalescent individuals. Participants in the trial were split at random into five groups of five each, receiving low-dose or high-dose Ad26.COV2.S once or twice, or else placebo on both occasions. Investigators did not know the trial group allocation while performing experiments and assessing outcomes.

Beyond this particular receptor, the publication reports: The study lacked the statistical power to compare responses across vaccine doses or regimens. Ad26.COV2.S recipients had higher spike-specific TCR breadth than placebo recipients (P = 0.0014). The authors noted that the TCR breadth and depth analyses may have underestimated total T cell responses. After vaccination, substantial breadth of spike-specific CD8+ and CD4+ T cell responses was reported. Vaccine and placebo recipients had comparable non-spike TCR breadth, which fits with the vaccine containing only spike.

The immunoSEQ Assay was used to sequence TCRbeta CDR3 regions. After extraction, genomic DNA underwent amplification by bias-controlled multiplex PCR, followed by high-throughput sequencing. Per the authors' processing: To quantify the absolute abundance of every unique TCRbeta CDR3 region, sequences were collapsed and filtered. T cell fraction was estimated by normalizing TCRbeta template counts to usable DNA, which was measured by amplifying reference genes present in all nucleated cells. Repertoire TCRs were annotated as SARS-CoV-2-specific when V gene, CDR3 amino acid sequence and J gene were exactly matched to a known reactive TCR set. The reference SARS-CoV-2 TCR set was derived from MIRA and filtered for enrichment in COVID-19-positive ImmuneCODE repertoires, a step that removed public or cross-reactive TCRs. Using the MIRA antigens, annotated TCRs were further analysed by specific ORF or by position within an ORF. Depth was the summed frequency of annotated unique rearrangements, while breadth was defined as annotated unique rearrangements over total unique productive rearrangements. Two-sided Wilcoxon rank-sum tests were used to compare TCR breadth between groups. TCRdb re-hosts the immuneACCESS table, in-frame sequences only. Its copies lack some clones; in the studies checked, an unresolved V gene accounts for under half of them, and the cause for the rest is not known. The V and J calls and clone size come from that table; D and trimming were worked out from the DNA. The sample includes approximately 480,000 clones, with around nine tenths observed a single time. The biggest ten clones account for about 13% of the sample.

From a lookup of the germline V gene (reference sequence), CDR1 and CDR2 are MNHEY and SMNVEV. V loses 6 bases at its end and J loses 0 bases; junction bases beyond the gene matches: 2. From cysteine to phenylalanine, the CDR3 is 15 amino acids long. Just the 45-base CDR3 DNA is kept, in frame starting at base 1. Reading the label with the study, this specimen's treatment or condition is: approximately 18 received Ad26.COV2.S at low or high dose, single or two shots; 5 received placebo; per-sample allocation not given. For vaccine and placebo recipients, the sequenced repertoires came from samples collected on day 63 after the first injection. Cohort 1b enrolled about two dozen adults aged 18-55 years at a single site in Boston, USA, between 29 July and 7 August 2020. Ad26.COV2.S was a replication-incompetent adenovirus type 26 vector expressing a prefusion-stabilized SARS-CoV-2 spike protein from the original Wuhan strain.

The sequence was obtained from a person aged 18-65 years who received the Ad26.COV2.S COVID-19 vaccine or a placebo. This chain joins TRBV27 to TRBJ1-4, with 9 central nucleotides matching TRBD1. The source was peripheral blood, collected in a trial of Ad26.COV2.S vaccine versus placebo. The CDR3 amino acid sequence is: CASRDRGATNEKLFF. Read as DNA, the sequence is TGTGCCAGCAGAGACAGGGGGGCAACTAATGAAAAACTGTTTTTT.